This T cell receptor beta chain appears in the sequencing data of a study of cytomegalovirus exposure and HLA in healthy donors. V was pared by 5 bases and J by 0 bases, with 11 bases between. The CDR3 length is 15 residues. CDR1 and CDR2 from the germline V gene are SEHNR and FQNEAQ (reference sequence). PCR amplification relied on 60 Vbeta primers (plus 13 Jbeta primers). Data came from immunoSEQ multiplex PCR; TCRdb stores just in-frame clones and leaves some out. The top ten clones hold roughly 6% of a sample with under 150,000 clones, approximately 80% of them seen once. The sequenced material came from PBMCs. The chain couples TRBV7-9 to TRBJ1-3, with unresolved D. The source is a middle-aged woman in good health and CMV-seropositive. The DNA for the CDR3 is TGTGCCAGCAGCCTCATTGAGGTCTCTGGAAACACCATATATTTT. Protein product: CASSLIEVSGNTIYF.